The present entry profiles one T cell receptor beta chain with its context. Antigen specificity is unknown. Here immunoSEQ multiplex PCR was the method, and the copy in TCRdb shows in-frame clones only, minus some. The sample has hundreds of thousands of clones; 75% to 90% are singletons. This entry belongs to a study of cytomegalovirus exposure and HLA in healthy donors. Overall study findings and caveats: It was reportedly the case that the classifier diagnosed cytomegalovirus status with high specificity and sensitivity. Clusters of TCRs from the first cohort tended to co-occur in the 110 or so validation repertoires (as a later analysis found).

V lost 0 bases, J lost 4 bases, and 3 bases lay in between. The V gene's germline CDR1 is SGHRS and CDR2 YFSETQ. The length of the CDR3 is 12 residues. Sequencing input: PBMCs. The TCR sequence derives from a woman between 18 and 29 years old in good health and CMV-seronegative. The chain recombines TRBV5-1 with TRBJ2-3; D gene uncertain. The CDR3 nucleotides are TGCGCCAGCAGCTTGGAAGCAGATACGCAGTATTTT. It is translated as CASSLEADTQYF.